This record covers a single TCR beta chain. Its specificity is not known. This entry is derived from a study of cytomegalovirus exposure and HLA in healthy donors. Study-level findings and limits: Later analysis demonstrated an association between a missense DCLRE1C variant and TCR beta V- and J-gene trimming. Researchers catalogued 150 or so TCR beta chains as cytomegalovirus-associated.

The CDR3 is made up of 16 amino acids. Germline V CDR1 and CDR2: SGHTA, FQGNSA. The V and J ends lost 1 base and 9 bases, in that order; junction bases with no gene match: 5. PCR was performed using 60 Vbeta and 13 Jbeta primers. TCRdb keeps only in-frame clones here, not all; method: immunoSEQ multiplex PCR. Here the sample spans roughly 150,000 clones, approximately 80% being singletons. This chain connects TRBV7-2 to TRBJ2-1, with 14 bases aligning to TRBD2. Sequenced input: PBMCs. The TCR comes from a woman aged 35 to 49 in good health and CMV-seronegative. The DNA of the CDR3 is TGTGCCAGCAGCTTAGTTGGGACTAGCGGGAGTGGTGAGCAGTTCTTC. Its translation is CASSLVGTSGSGEQFF.